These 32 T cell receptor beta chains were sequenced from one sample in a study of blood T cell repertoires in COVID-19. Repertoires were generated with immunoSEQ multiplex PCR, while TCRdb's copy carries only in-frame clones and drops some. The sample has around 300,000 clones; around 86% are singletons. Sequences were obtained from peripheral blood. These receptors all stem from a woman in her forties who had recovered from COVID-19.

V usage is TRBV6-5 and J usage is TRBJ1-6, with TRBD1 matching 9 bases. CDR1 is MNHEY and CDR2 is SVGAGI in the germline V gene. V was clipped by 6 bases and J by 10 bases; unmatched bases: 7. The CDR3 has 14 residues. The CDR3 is CASRPDRGGSPLHF. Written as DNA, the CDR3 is TGTGCCAGCAGGCCGGACAGGGGAGGGTCACCCCTCCACTTT.

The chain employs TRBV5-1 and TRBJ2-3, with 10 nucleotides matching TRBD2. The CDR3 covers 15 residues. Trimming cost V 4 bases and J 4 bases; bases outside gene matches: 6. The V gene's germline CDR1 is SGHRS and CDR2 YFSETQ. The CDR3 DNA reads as TGCGCCAGCAGCGCGGTTCTAGCGGGAGCAGATACGCAGTATTTT. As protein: CASSAVLAGADTQYF.

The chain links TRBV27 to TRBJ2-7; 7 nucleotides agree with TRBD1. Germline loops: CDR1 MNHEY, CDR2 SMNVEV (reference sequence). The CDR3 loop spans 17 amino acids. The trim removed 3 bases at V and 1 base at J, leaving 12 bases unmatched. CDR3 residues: CASSLKRQGLTSYEQYF. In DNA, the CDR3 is TGTGCCAGCAGTTTGAAAAGACAGGGTCTGACTTCCTACGAGCAGTACTTC.

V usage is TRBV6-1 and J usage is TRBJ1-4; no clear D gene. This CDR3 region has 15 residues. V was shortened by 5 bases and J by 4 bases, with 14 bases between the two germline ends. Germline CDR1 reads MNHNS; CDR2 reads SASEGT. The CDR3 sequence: CASSSYTPDNEKLFF. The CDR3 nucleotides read TGTGCCAGCAGTTCCTATACCCCCGATAATGAAAAACTGTTTTTT.

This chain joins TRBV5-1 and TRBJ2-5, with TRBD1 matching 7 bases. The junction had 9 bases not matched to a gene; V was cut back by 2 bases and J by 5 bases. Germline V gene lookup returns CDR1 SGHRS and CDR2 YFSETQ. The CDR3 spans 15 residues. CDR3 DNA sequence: TGCGCCAGCAGCTTTAAAGGGGGCTTGATGGAGACCCAGTACTTC. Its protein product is CASSFKGGLMETQYF.

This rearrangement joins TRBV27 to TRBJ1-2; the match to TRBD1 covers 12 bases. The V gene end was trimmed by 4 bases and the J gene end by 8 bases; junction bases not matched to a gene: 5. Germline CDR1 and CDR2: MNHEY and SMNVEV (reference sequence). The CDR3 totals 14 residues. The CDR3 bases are TGTGCCAGCAGTTGGGACAGGGGGCGCAGGGGCTACACCTTC. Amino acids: CASSWDRGRRGYTF.

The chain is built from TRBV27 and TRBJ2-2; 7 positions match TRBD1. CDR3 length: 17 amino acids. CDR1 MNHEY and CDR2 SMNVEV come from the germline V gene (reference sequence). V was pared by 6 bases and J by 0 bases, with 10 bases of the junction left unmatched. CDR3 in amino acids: CASSKRRDSPNTGELFF. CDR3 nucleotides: TGTGCCAGCAGCAAGAGACGGGACAGCCCGAACACCGGGGAGCTGTTTTTT.

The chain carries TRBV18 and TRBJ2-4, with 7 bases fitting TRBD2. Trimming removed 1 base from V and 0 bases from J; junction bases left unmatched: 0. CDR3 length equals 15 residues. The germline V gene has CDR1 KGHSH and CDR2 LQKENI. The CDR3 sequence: CASSPLAGAKNIQYF. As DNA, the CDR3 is TGTGCCAGCTCACCACTAGCGGGAGCCAAAAACATTCAGTACTTC.

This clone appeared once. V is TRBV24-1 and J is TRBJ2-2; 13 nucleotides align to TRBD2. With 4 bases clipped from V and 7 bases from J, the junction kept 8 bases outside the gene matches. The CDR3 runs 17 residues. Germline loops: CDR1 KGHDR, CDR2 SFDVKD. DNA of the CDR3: TGTGCCACCAGTGACACCGGGACTAGCGGGACTAGCGGGGAGCTGTTTTTT. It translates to CATSDTGTSGTSGELFF.

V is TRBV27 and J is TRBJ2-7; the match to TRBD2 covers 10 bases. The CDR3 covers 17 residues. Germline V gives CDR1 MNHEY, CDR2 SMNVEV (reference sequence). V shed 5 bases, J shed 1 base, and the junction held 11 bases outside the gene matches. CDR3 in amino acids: CASSRRGTSGVSYEQYF. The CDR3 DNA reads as TGTGCCAGCAGTCGCAGGGGAACTAGCGGGGTTTCCTACGAGCAGTACTTC.

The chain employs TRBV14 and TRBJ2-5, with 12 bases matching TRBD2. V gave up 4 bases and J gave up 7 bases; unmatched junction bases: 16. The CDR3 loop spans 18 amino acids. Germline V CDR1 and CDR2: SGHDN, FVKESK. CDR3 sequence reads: CASSPLRASGRAGVTQYF. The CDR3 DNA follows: TGTGCCAGCAGCCCTCTCCGGGCTAGCGGGAGGGCCGGCGTGACCCAGTACTTC.

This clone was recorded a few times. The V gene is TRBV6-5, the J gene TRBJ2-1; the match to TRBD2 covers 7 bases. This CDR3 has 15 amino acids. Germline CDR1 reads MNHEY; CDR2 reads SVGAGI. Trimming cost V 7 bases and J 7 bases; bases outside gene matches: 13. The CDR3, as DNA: TGTGCCAGCATTAGCCTAGCGGTCGGGTTGAATGAGCAGTTCTTC. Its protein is CASISLAVGLNEQFF.

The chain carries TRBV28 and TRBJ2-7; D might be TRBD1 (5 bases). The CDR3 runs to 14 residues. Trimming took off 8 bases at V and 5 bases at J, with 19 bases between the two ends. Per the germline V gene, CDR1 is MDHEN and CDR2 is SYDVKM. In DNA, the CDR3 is TGTGCCAGCCTCGACAGTACTGTCACCCACGAGCAGTACTTC. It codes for CASLDSTVTHEQYF.

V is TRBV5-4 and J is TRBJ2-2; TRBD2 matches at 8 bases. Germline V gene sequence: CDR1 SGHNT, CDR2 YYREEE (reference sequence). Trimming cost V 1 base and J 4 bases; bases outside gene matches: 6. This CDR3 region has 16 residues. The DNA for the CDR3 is TGTGCCAGCAGCTTGTGGGCGGGAGGATCCACCGGGGAGCTGTTTTTT. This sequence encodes CASSLWAGGSTGELFF.

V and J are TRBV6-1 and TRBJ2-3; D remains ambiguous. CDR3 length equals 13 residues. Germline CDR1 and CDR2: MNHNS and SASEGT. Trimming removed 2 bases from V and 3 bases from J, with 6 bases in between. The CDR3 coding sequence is TGTGCCAGCAGTGAAATTATAACAGATACGCAGTATTTT. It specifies CASSEIITDTQYF.

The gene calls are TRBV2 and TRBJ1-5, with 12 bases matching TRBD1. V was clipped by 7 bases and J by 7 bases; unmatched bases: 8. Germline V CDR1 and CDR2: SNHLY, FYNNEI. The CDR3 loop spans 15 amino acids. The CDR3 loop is CASNAEGTGGQPQHF. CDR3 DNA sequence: TGTGCCAGCAACGCTGAGGGGACAGGGGGCCAGCCCCAGCATTTT.

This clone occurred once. The CDR3 loop is CASSPSGSSYNEQFF. CDR3 nucleotides: TGCGCCAGCAGCCCTAGCGGGAGCTCCTACAATGAGCAGTTCTTC. The V and J genes are TRBV4-1 and TRBJ2-1; TRBD2 aligns across 10 bases. The CDR3 totals 15 residues. The junction had 0 bases not matched to a gene; V was cut back by 4 bases and J by 0 bases. Germline loops: CDR1 MGHRA, CDR2 YSYEKL.

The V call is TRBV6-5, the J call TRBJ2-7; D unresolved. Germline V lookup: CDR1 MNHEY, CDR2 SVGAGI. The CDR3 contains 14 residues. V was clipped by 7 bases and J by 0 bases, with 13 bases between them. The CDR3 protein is CASTPRSSSYEQYF. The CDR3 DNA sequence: TGTGCCAGCACCCCGCGATCGAGCTCCTACGAGCAGTACTTC.

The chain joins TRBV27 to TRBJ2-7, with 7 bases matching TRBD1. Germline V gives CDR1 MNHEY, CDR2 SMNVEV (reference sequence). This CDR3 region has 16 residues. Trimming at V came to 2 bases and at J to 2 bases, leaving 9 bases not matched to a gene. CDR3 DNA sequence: TGTGCCAGCAGTTTAACTAAGACAGGGAACACCTACGAGCAGTACTTC. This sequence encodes CASSLTKTGNTYEQYF.

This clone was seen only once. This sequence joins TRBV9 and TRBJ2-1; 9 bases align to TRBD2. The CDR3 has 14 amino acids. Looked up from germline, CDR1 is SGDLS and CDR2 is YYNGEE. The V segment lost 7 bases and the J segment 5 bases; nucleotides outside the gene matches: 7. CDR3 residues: CASAESSGDNEQFF. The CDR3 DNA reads TGTGCCAGCGCCGAGTCTAGCGGGGACAATGAGCAGTTCTTC. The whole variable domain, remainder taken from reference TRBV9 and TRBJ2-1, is DSGVTQTPKHLITATGQRVTLRCSPRSGDLSVYWYQQSLDQGLQFLIQYYNGEERAKGNILERFSAQQFPDLHSELNLSSLELGDSALYFCASAESSGDNEQFFGPGTRLTVL.

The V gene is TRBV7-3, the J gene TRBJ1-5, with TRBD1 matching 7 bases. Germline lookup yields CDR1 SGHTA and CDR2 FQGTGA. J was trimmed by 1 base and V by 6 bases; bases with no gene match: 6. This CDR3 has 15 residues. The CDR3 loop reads CASRSTGSSNQPQHF. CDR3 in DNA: TGTGCCAGCAGATCGACAGGGTCGAGCAATCAGCCCCAGCATTTT. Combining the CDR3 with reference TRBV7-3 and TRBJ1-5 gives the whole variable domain GAGVSQTPSNKVTEKGKYVELRCDPISGHTALYWYRQSLGQGPEFLIYFQGTGAADDSGLPNDRFFAVRPEGSVSTLKIQRTERGDSAVYLCASRSTGSSNQPQHFGDGTRLSIL.

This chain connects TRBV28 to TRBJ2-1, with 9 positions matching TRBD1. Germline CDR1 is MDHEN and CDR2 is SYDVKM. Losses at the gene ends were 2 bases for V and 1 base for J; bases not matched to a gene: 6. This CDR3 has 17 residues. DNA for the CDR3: TGTGCCAGCAGTTTACTAGGGACAGGGCATTCCTACAATGAGCAGTTCTTC. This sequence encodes CASSLLGTGHSYNEQFF.

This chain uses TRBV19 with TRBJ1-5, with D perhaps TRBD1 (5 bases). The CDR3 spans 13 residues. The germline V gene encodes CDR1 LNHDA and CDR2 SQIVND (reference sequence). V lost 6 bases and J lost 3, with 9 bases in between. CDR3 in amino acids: CASSDRNNQPQHF. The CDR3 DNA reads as TGTGCCAGTAGCGACAGAAACAATCAGCCCCAGCATTTT.

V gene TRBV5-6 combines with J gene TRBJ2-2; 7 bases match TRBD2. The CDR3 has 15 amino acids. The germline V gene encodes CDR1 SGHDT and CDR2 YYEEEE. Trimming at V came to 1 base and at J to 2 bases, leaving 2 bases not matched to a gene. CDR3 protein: CASSLLAVNTGELFF. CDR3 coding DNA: TGTGCCAGCAGCTTGCTAGCGGTTAACACCGGGGAGCTGTTTTTT. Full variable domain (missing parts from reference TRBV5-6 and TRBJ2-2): DAGVTQSPTHLIKTRGQQVTLRCSPKSGHDTVSWYQQALGQGPQFIFQYYEEEERQRGNFPDRFSGHQFPNYSSELNVNALLLGDSALYLCASSLLAVNTGELFFGEGSRLTVL.

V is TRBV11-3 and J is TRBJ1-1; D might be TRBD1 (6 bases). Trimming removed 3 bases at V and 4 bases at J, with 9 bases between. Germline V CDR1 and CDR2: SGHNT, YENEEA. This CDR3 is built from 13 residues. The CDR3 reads CASSLGASTEAFF. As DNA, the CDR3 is TGTGCCAGCAGCTTGGGGGCTTCCACTGAAGCTTTCTTT.

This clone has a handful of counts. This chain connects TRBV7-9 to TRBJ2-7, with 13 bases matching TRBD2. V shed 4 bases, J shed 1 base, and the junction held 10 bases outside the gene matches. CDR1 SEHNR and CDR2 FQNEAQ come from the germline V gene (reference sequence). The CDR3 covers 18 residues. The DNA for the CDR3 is TGTGCCAGCAGCTCTGGACTAGCGGGAGAGATCGGGTCCTACGAGCAGTACTTC. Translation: CASSSGLAGEIGSYEQYF.

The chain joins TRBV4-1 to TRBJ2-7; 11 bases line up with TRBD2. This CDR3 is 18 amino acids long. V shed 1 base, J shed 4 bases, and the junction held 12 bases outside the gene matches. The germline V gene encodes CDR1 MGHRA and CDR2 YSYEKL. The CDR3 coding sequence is TGCGCCAGCAGCCAAGCTCCCCCCTCGGGACTAGCGGTTTACGAGCAGTACTTC. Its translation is CASSQAPPSGLAVYEQYF.

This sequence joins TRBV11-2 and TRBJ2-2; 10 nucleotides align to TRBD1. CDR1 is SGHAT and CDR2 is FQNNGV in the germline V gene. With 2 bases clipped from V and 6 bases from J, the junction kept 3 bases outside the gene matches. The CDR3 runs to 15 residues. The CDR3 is CASSLRGQGAGELFF. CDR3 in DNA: TGTGCCAGCAGCTTAAGAGGACAGGGGGCCGGGGAGCTGTTTTTT.

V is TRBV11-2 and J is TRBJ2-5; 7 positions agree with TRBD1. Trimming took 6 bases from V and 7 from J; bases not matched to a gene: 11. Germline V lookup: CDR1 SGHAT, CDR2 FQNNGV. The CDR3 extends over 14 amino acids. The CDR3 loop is CASRSTGAPRTQYF. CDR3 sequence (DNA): TGTGCCAGCAGATCCACAGGGGCCCCGAGGACCCAGTACTTC.

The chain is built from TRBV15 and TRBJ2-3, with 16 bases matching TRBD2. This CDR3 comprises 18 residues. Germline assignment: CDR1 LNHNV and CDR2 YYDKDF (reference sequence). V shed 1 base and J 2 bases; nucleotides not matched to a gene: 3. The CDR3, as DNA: TGTGCCACCAGCAGAGTGGGACTAGCGGGAGGGAACACAGATACGCAGTATTTT. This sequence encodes CATSRVGLAGGNTDTQYF.

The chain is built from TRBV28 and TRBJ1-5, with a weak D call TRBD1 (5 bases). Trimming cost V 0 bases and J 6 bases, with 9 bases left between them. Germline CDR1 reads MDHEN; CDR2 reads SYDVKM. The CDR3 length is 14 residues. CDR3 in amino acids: CASSLWAGFQPQHF. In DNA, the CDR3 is TGTGCCAGCAGTTTATGGGCAGGGTTTCAGCCCCAGCATTTT.

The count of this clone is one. The CDR3 DNA reads as TGTGCCAGCAGCCCCGGGACTAGCGGGTACAATGAGCAGTTCTTC. Translating gives CASSPGTSGYNEQFF. V is TRBV7-3 and J is TRBJ2-1; 12 bases map to TRBD2. The length of the CDR3 is 15 residues. The germline V gene encodes CDR1 SGHTA and CDR2 FQGTGA. V lost 5 bases, J lost 4 bases, and 3 bases stayed unmatched.